The 26 T cell receptor beta chains below were found in one sample sequenced in a study of control samples from healthy donors and cancer patients. Assay: immunoSEQ multiplex PCR; the TCRdb copy retains only in-frame clones and omits some. The sample carries under 75,000 clones, around 85% recorded once. Material: blood. Receptors were obtained from a man between 35 and 55 years old in good health.

The chain employs TRBV6-5 and TRBJ2-2; D is ambiguous. The germline V and J ends were trimmed by 6 bases and 2 bases, with 4 bases remaining between them. The CDR3 loop spans 12 amino acids. Germline CDR1 and CDR2: MNHEY and SVGAGI. As DNA, the CDR3 is TGTGCCAGCAGACAAAACACCGGGGAGCTGTTTTTT. Its protein product is CASRQNTGELFF.

The chain uses TRBV7-2 and TRBJ1-2; D call uncertain. The length of the CDR3 is 13 residues. Germline V gene lookup returns CDR1 SGHTA and CDR2 FQGNSA. V was clipped by 2 bases and J by 4 bases, with 8 bases between them. CDR3 bases: TGTGCCAGCAGCTTAATTTTGGGCTATGGCTACACCTTC. This codes for CASSLILGYGYTF.

V usage is TRBV28 and J usage is TRBJ1-5; 7 bases agree with TRBD1. This CDR3 comprises 16 residues. V shed 8 bases and J 2 bases; nucleotides not matched to a gene: 12. Germline V CDR1 and CDR2: MDHEN, SYDVKM. The CDR3 region is CASLHQGQGGNQPQHF. The CDR3 DNA sequence: TGTGCCAGCTTACACCAGGGGCAGGGGGGCAATCAGCCCCAGCATTTT.

The V call is TRBV7-9, the J call TRBJ2-1; 13 nucleotides align to TRBD2. The germline V gene encodes CDR1 SEHNR and CDR2 FQNEAQ (reference sequence). V dropped 5 bases and J dropped 5; count of bases not matched to a gene: 12. The CDR3 is 18 residues long. The CDR3 sequence is CASSPGRTSGSKNNEQFF. DNA for the CDR3: TGTGCCAGCAGCCCAGGGCGGACTAGCGGGAGTAAGAACAATGAGCAGTTCTTC.

This clone came up once. This chain links TRBV7-2 with TRBJ2-1, with D unclear. CDR3 length equals 13 residues. The germline gives CDR1 SGHTA, CDR2 FQGNSA. Trimming removed 1 base at V and 8 bases at J, with 9 bases between. The CDR3: CASSLGPEYEQFF. CDR3 coding DNA: TGTGCCAGCAGCTTAGGGCCAGAATATGAGCAGTTCTTC. Based on the CDR3 plus reference TRBV7-2 and TRBJ2-1, the full variable domain is GAGVSQSPSNKVTEKGKDVELRCDPISGHTALYWYRQSLGQGLEFLIYFQGNSAPDKSGLPSDRFSAERTGGSVSTLTIQRTQQEDSAVYLCASSLGPEYEQFFGPGTRLTVL.

The CDR3 region is CASSSGNRDYEQYF. The CDR3 DNA follows: TGTGCCAGCAGTTCTGGAAACAGAGACTACGAGCAGTACTTC. The chain combines TRBV28 with TRBJ2-7, with unresolved D. Trimming removed 4 bases at V and 3 bases at J, with 13 bases between. The CDR3 spans 14 residues. The V gene's germline CDR1 is MDHEN and CDR2 SYDVKM.

The chain links TRBV19 to TRBJ1-4; D not certain. This CDR3 spans 13 amino acids. Germline values: CDR1 LNHDA, CDR2 SQIVND (reference sequence). V lost 7 bases to trimming and J lost 6 bases, with 12 bases between them. CDR3 sequence: CASTRNGDEKLFF. The CDR3 DNA is TGTGCCAGTACAAGGAATGGAGATGAAAAACTGTTTTTT. The variable domain in full, completed from reference TRBV19 and TRBJ1-4, reads DGGITQSPKYLFRKEGQNVTLSCEQNLNHDAMYWYRQDPGQGLRLIYYSQIVNDFQKGDIAEGYSVSREKKESFPLTVTSAQKNPTAFYLCASTRNGDEKLFFGSGTQLSVL.

The rearrangement uses TRBV5-4 and TRBJ1-2; 8 bases map to TRBD1. The CDR3 totals 16 residues. The junction had 11 bases not matched to a gene; V was cut back by 6 bases and J by 1 base. The germline CDR1 and CDR2 sequences are SGHNT and YYREEE (reference sequence). The CDR3 sequence: CASMGQAPYFNYGYTF. Here the CDR3 DNA reads TGTGCCAGCATGGGACAGGCGCCCTATTTTAACTATGGCTACACCTTC.

This chain's CDR3 is CASSSGYSNQPQHF. The DNA for the CDR3 is TGTGCCAGCAGCTCAGGATATAGCAATCAGCCCCAGCATTTT. The chain links TRBV9 to TRBJ1-5; no firm D call. Trimming removed 4 bases at V and 0 bases at J, with 8 bases between. The CDR3 runs 14 residues. The germline V gene encodes CDR1 SGDLS and CDR2 YYNGEE.

This clone was recorded only once. The V gene is TRBV7-8, the J gene TRBJ2-7; no firm D call. The V gene's germline CDR1 is SGHVS and CDR2 FQNEAQ. V was pared by 1 base and J by 6 bases, with 10 bases between. This CDR3 spans 13 amino acids. The DNA for the CDR3 is TGTGCCAGCAGCTTAGGGAGTCTGGGCGAGCAGTACTTC. Its translation: CASSLGSLGEQYF.

The chain recombines TRBV11-2 with TRBJ1-4; 11 bases line up with TRBD1. V lost 1 base to trimming and J lost 8 bases; unmatched junction nucleotides: 6. Germline V lookup: CDR1 SGHAT, CDR2 FQNNGV. The CDR3 consists of 16 residues. The CDR3 nucleotides are TGTGCCAGCAGCTTAGGGATGGGACAGGGGGGGGAAAAACTGTTTTTT. Amino acids: CASSLGMGQGGEKLFF.

V and J are TRBV18 and TRBJ2-7; no clear D. The CDR3 length is 11 residues. Germline values: CDR1 KGHSH, CDR2 LQKENI. The V and J ends lost 4 bases and 7 bases respectively, with 8 bases between them. The CDR3, as DNA: TGTGCCAGCTCACTCGACAAAGAGCAGTACTTC. Translated: CASSLDKEQYF.

This chain uses TRBV9 with TRBJ2-2; 12 nucleotides line up with TRBD2. This CDR3 has 14 residues. Trimming cost V 3 bases and J 6 bases; bases outside gene matches: 0. Looked up from germline, CDR1 is SGDLS and CDR2 is YYNGEE. This CDR3 reads CASSASGGAGELFF. The CDR3, as DNA: TGTGCCAGCAGCGCTAGCGGGGGGGCCGGGGAGCTGTTTTTT.

V gene TRBV30 combines with J gene TRBJ2-2; 8 nucleotides align to TRBD1. Trimming at V came to 3 bases and at J to 1 base, leaving 1 base not matched to a gene. This CDR3 is built from 14 residues. In germline, CDR1 is GTSNPN, CDR2 SVGIG (reference sequence). CDR3 sequence (DNA): TGTGCCTGGAGGGGGACAGGGAACACCGGGGAGCTGTTTTTT. Its translation: CAWRGTGNTGELFF.

The rearrangement joins TRBV3-1 (or the pseudogene TRBV3-2) to TRBJ2-6; weak D call: TRBD2 (6 bases). The CDR3 sequence is 17 residues long. V was clipped by 4 bases and J by 2 bases, with 15 bases between them. The germline V gene has CDR1 LGHDT and CDR2 YNNKEL (reference sequence). The CDR3 bases are TGTGCCAGCAGCCCTCTCGCGGGGCCCACTGGGGCCAACGTCCTGACTTTC. This translates into CASSPLAGPTGANVLTF.

The J gene is TRBJ2-5, the V gene TRBV3-1 (or the pseudogene TRBV3-2), with 8 bases fitting TRBD2. Germline lookup yields CDR1 LGHDT and CDR2 YNNKEL (reference sequence). V gave up 4 bases and J gave up 2 bases; unmatched junction bases: 9. This CDR3 region has 16 residues. The CDR3 DNA reads TGTGCCAGCAGCCTGCGGGGGGCTAGCGGGCAAGAGACCCAGTACTTC. Encoded protein: CASSLRGASGQETQYF.

The chain is built from TRBV5-4 and TRBJ2-3; no reliable D call. Deletions cut 0 bases from V and 4 bases from J, with 6 bases between. Germline values: CDR1 SGHNT, CDR2 YYREEE (reference sequence). The CDR3 sequence is 13 residues long. In nucleotides, the CDR3 is TGTGCCAGCAGCTTGGTGGTTGCAGATACGCAGTATTTT. This encodes CASSLVVADTQYF.

The chain uses TRBV5-1 and TRBJ1-1, with D perhaps matching TRBD1 (5 bases). The CDR3 runs 14 residues. The germline gives CDR1 SGHRS, CDR2 YFSETQ. The V end was cut by 3 bases, the J end by 1 base, with 10 bases between. The CDR3 bases are TGCGCCAGCAGCTCTGGGACGGAGAACACTGAAGCTTTCTTT. Encoded protein: CASSSGTENTEAFF.

The chain combines TRBV29-1 with TRBJ2-7; 7 bases line up with TRBD1. With V trimmed by 6 bases and J by 3 bases, 11 bases remained unmatched. CDR3 length equals 14 residues. Per germline, CDR1 SQVTM and CDR2 ANQGSEA. CDR3 coding DNA: TGCAGCGTGCTCGACAGGGCCCGATTCTACGAGCAGTACTTC. This gives the protein CSVLDRARFYEQYF.

The rearrangement uses TRBV12-5 and TRBJ2-1, with TRBD2 as a possible D gene (7 bases). The germline CDR1 and CDR2 sequences are LGHNT and FRNRAP. The CDR3 is 16 amino acids. The germline V and J ends were trimmed by 5 bases and 5 bases, with 19 bases remaining between them. In DNA, the CDR3 is TGTGCTAGTGGTAGCCGCGGGGGCGTCGGGGACAATGAGCAGTTCTTC. Translating gives CASGSRGGVGDNEQFF. Drawing the rest from reference TRBV12-5 and TRBJ2-1, the complete variable domain is DARVTQTPRHKVTEMGQEVTMRCQPILGHNTVFWYRQTMMQGLELLAYFRNRAPLDDSGMPKDRFSAEMPDATLATLKIQPSEPRDSAVYFCASGSRGGVGDNEQFFGPGTRLTVL.

The rearrangement joins TRBV14 to TRBJ1-3, with D perhaps matching TRBD1 (5 bases). Germline values: CDR1 SGHDN, CDR2 FVKESK. The CDR3 runs 15 residues. V shed 4 bases and J shed 0 bases, with 10 bases lying between them. CDR3 region: CASSPGRSSGNTIYF. Here the CDR3 DNA reads TGTGCCAGCAGCCCGGGACGGAGCTCTGGAAACACCATATATTTT.

The chain uses TRBV7-2 and TRBJ2-2; D not resolved. CDR1 is SGHTA and CDR2 is FQGNSA in the germline V gene. V dropped 1 base and J dropped 4 bases, with 10 bases sitting between them. The CDR3 has 15 amino acids. The CDR3 DNA follows: TGTGCCAGCAGCTTAGGGGTCGGCGGCACCGGGGAGCTGTTTTTT. Its protein product is CASSLGVGGTGELFF.

This sequence joins TRBV4-3 and TRBJ2-5; 11 nucleotides line up with TRBD2. Unmatched junction bases numbered 11, after V lost 0 bases and J lost 5 bases. This CDR3 region has 18 residues. Germline V gene data show CDR1 as LGHNA and CDR2 as YSLEER. This chain's CDR3 is CASSQDRVAGGPIETQYF. In DNA, the CDR3 is TGCGCCAGCAGCCAAGATAGGGTAGCGGGGGGGCCGATTGAGACCCAGTACTTC.

The gene calls are TRBV11-3 and TRBJ2-3; 7 bases map to TRBD2. With V trimmed by 7 bases and J by 6 bases, 13 bases remained unmatched. Germline lookup yields CDR1 SGHNT and CDR2 YENEEA. The CDR3 extends over 15 amino acids. The CDR3 spells CASTGLGASDDTQYF. The DNA of the CDR3 is TGTGCCAGCACCGGACTAGGGGCAAGTGATGATACGCAGTATTTT.

The chain recombines TRBV10-2 with TRBJ1-1; maybe TRBD1 (6 bases). V was cut by 7 bases and J by 1 base, with 13 bases left in between. This CDR3 has 14 residues. In germline, CDR1 is WSHSY, CDR2 SAAADI. Here the CDR3 reads CASNAGTSNTEAFF. As DNA, the CDR3 is TGCGCCAGCAACGCCGGGACATCGAACACTGAAGCTTTCTTT.

This chain uses TRBV28 with TRBJ1-2, with 7 bases fitting TRBD1. The CDR3 length is 14 residues. The V segment lost 7 bases and the J segment 4 bases; nucleotides outside the gene matches: 9. Germline CDR1 is MDHEN and CDR2 is SYDVKM. This chain's CDR3 is CASIKGGLSYGYTF. In DNA, the CDR3 is TGTGCCAGCATAAAAGGGGGCTTGAGCTATGGCTACACCTTC.